A single T cell receptor (beta chain) is shown here with its context. TRB amplification used roughly 250 ng of peripheral blood genomic DNA. CDR3 length equals 17 residues. These data belong to a study of T cell clusters in autoimmune cytopenias. As for the study in general: TRB sequencing had a median about 52,000 reads and about 2,500 distinct clonotypes per sample.

One tube held mixed TRB-A and TRB-B primer pools for touch-down PCR. Using the multiplex PCR reads, TCRdb records one entry per CDR3 protein without DNA. Listed are more than 9,500 distinct CDR3 sequences; over 3% falls within the top ten. In addition, the sample was reused for a study of T cell repertoires in aging, cancer and after chemotherapy. That source reports: Loss of evenness, beyond lost richness, contributed to age-related TCR diversity decline in cancer patients.

The rearrangement uses TRBV21-1 and TRBJ1-1. TRBV21-1 is marked as a pseudogene. The sample taken for sequencing was peripheral blood. This sequence was found in a human donor in good health. Here the CDR3 reads CASSKKGPEPHYTEAFF.